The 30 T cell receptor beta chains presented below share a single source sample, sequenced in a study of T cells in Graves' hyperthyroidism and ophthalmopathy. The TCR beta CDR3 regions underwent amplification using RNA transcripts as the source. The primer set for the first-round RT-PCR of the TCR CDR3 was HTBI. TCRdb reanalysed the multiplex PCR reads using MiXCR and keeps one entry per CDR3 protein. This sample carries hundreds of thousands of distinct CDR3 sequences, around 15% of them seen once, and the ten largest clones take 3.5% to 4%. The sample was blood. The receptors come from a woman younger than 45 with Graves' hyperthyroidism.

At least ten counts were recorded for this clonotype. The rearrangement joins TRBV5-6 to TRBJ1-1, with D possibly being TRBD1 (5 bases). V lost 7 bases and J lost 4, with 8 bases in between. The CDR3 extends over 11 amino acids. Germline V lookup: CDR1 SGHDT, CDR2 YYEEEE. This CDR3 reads CASAGGTEAFF. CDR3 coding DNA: TGTGCCAGCGCGGGGGGCACTGAAGCTTTCTTT. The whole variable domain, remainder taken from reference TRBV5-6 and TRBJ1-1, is DAGVTQSPTHLIKTRGQQVTLRCSPKSGHDTVSWYQQALGQGPQFIFQYYEEEERQRGNFPDRFSGHQFPNYSSELNVNALLLGDSALYLCASAGGTEAFFGQGTRLTVV.

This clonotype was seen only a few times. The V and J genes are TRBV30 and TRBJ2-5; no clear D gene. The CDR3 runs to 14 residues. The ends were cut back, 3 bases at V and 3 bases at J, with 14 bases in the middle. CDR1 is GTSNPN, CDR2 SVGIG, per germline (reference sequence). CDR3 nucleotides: TGTGCCTGGAGATCTCTTAGGGTAAAAGAGACCCAGTACTTC. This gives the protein CAWRSLRVKETQYF.

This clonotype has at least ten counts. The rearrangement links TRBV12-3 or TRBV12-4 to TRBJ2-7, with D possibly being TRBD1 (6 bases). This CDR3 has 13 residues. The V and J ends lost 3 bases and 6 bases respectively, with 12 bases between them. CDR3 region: CASSFQGSPEQYF. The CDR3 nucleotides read TGTGCCAGCAGTTTCCAGGGGTCCCCCGAGCAGTACTTC.

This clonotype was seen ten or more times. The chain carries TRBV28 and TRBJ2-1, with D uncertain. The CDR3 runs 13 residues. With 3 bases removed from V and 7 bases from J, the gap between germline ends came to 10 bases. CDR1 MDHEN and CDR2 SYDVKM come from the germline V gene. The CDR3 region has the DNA TGTGCCAGCAGTTTGAATGACGGAAATGAGCAGTTCTTC. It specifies CASSLNDGNEQFF.

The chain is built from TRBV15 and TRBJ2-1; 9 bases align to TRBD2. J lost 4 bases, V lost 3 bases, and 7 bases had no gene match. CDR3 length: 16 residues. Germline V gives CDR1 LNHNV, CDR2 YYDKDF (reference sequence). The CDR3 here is CATSRLSSGSYNEQFF. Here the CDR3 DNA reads TGTGCCACCAGCAGGTTAAGTAGCGGGAGTTACAATGAGCAGTTCTTC.

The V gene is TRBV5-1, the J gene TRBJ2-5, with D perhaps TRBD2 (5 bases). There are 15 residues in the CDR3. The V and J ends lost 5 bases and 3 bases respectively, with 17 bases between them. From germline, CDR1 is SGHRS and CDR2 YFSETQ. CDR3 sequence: CASSLFSGREETQYF. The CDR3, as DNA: TGCGCCAGCAGTCTGTTTTCTGGGAGAGAAGAGACCCAGTACTTC.

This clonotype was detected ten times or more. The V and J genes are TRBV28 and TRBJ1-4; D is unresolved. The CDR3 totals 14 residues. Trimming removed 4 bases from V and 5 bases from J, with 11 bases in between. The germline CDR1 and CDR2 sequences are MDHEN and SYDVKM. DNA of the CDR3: TGTGCCAGCAGTTCTTGGACGGGAAATGAAAAACTGTTTTTT. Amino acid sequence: CASSSWTGNEKLFF.

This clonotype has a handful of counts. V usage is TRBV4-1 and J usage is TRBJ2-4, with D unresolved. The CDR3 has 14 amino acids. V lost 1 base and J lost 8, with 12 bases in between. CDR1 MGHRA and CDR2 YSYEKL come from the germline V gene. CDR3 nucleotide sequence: TGCGCCAGCAGCCAAGCGACTCGATCAGACATTCAGTACTTC. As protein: CASSQATRSDIQYF.

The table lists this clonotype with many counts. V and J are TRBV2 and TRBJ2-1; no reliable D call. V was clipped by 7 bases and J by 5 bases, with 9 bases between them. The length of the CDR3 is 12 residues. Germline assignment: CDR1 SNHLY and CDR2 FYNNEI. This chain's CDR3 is CASIIQHNEQFF. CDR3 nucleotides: TGTGCCAGCATTATTCAGCACAATGAGCAGTTCTTC. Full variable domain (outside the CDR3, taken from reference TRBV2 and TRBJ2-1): EPEVTQTPSHQVTQMGQEVILRCVPISNHLYFYWYRQILGQKVEFLVSFYNNEISEKSEIFDDQFSVERPDGSNFTLKIRSTKLEDSAMYFCASIIQHNEQFFGPGTRLTVL.

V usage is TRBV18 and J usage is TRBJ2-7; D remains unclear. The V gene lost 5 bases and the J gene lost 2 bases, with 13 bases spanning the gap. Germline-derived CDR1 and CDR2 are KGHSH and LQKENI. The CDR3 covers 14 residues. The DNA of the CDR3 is TGTGCCAGCTCATCTGGCGGCCTTCCCTACGAGCAGTACTTC. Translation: CASSSGGLPYEQYF.

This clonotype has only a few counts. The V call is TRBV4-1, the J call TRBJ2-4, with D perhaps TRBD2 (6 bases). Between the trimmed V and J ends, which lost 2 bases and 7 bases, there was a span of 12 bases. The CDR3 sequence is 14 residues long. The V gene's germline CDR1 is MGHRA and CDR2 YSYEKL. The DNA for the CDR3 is TGCGCCAGCAGCCAAACGGGAGAGGGGAACATTCAGTACTTC. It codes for CASSQTGEGNIQYF.

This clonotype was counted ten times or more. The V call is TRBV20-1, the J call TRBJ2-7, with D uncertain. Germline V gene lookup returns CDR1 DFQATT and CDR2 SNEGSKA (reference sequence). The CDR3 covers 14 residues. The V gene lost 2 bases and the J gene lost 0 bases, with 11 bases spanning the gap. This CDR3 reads CSARLDVYSYEQYF. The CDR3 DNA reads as TGCAGTGCTAGACTGGACGTTTACTCCTACGAGCAGTACTTC.

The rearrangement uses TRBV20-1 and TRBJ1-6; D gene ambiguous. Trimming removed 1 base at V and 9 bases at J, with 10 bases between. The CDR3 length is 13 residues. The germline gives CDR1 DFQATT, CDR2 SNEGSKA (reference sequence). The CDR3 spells CSARGRALSPLHF. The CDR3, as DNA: TGCAGTGCTAGAGGGAGAGCGCTTTCACCCCTCCACTTT.

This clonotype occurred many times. The CDR3 DNA sequence: TGTGCCAGCAGTTTGGCTAGCGGGAGGGGCTACGAGCAGTACTTC. Encoded protein: CASSLASGRGYEQYF. The J gene is TRBJ2-7, the V gene TRBV12-3 or TRBV12-4; TRBD2 matches at 12 bases. The CDR3 extends over 15 amino acids. V shed 3 bases, J shed 3 bases, and the junction held 3 bases outside the gene matches.

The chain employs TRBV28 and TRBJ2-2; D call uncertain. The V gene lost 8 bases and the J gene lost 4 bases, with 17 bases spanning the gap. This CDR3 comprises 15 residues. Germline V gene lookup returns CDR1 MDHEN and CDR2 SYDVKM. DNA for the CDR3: TGTGCCAGCCCAAAACGGTCGGCCCCCACCGGGGAGCTGTTTTTT. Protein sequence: CASPKRSAPTGELFF.

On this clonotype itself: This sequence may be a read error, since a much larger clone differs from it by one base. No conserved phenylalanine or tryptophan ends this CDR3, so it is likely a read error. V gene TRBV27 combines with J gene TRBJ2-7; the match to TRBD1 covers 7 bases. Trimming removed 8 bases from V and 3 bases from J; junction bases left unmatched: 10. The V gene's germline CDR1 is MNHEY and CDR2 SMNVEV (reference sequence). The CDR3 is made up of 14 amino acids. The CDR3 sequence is CASRGPRGLYEQYL. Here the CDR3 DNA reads TGTGCCAGCCGCGGGCCAAGGGGGCTCTACGAGCAGTACCTC.

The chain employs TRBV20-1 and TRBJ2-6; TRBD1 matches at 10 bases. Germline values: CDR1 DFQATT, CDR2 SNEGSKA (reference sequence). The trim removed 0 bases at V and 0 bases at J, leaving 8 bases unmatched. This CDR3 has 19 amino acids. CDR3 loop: CSARDPLGTGDSGANVLTF. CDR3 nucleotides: TGCAGTGCTAGAGATCCTTTAGGGACAGGGGACTCTGGGGCCAACGTCCTGACTTTC.

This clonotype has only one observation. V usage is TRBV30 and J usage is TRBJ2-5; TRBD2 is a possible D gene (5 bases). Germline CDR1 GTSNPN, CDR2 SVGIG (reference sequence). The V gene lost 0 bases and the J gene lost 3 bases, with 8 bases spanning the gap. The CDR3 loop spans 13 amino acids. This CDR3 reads CAWSVIGEETQYF. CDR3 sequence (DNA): TGTGCCTGGAGTGTAATCGGGGAAGAGACCCAGTACTTC.

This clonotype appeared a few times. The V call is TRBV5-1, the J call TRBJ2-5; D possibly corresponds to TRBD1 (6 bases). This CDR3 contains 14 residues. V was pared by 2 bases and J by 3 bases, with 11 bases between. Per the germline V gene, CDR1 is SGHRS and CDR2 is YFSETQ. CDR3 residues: CASSFSDSKETQYF. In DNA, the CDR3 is TGCGCCAGCAGCTTCTCGGACAGTAAAGAGACCCAGTACTTC.

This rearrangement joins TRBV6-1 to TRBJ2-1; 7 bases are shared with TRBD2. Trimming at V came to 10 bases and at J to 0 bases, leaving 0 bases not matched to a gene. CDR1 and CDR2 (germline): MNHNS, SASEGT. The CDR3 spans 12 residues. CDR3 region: CATGGSYNEQFF. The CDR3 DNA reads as TGTGCCACGGGGGGCTCCTACAATGAGCAGTTCTTC.

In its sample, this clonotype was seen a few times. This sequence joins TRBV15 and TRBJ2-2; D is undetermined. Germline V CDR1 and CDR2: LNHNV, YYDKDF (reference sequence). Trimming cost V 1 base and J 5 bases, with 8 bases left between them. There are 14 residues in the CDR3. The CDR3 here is CATSRVDGTGELFF. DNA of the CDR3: TGTGCCACCAGCAGAGTGGACGGGACCGGGGAGCTGTTTTTT.

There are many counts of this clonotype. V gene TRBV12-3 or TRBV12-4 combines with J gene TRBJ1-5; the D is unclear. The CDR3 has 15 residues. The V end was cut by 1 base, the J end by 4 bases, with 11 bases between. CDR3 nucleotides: TGTGCCAGCAGTTTAGTGGGAATGGGGAATCAGCCCCAGCATTTT. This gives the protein CASSLVGMGNQPQHF.

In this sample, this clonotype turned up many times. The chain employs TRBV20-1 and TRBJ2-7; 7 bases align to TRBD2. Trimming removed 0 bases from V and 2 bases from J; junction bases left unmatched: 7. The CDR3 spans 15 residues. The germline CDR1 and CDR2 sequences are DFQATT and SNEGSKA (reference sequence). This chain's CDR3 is CSARDSQRGAYEQYF. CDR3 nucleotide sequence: TGCAGTGCTAGAGATAGCCAGCGGGGAGCCTACGAGCAGTACTTC.

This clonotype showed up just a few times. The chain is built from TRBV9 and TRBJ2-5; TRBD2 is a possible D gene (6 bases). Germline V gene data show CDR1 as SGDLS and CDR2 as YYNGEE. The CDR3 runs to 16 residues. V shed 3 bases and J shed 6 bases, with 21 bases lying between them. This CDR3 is CASSDGGRDGRKTQYF. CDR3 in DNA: TGTGCCAGCAGCGATGGAGGGCGGGACGGAAGAAAGACCCAGTACTTC.

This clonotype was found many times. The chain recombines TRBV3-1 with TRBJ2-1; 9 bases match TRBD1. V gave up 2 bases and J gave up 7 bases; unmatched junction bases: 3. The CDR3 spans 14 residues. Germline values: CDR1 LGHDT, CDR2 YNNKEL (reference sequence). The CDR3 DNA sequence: TGTGCCAGCAGCCAACCACAGGGGGCGAATGAGCAGTTCTTC. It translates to CASSQPQGANEQFF.

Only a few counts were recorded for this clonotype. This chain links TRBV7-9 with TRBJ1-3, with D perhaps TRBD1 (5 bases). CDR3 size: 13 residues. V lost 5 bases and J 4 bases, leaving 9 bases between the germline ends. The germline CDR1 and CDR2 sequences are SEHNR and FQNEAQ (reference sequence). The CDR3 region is CASSPRTGNTIYF. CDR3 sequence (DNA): TGTGCCAGCAGCCCGAGGACAGGAAACACCATATATTTT.

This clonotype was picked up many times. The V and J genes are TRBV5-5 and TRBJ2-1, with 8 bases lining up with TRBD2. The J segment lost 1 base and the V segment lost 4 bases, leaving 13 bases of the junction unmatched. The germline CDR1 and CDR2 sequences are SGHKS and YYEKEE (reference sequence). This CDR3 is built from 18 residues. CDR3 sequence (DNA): TGTGCCAGCAGCGGCGGACTAGCTGGGGCAGTATCCTACAATGAGCAGTTCTTC. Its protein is CASSGGLAGAVSYNEQFF.

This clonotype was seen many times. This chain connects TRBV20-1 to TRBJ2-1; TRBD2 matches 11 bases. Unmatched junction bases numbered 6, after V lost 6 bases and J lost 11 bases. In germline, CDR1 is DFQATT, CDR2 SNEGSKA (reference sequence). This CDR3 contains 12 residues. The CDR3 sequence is CSAVGLAGKQFF. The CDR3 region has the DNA TGCAGTGCCGTCGGACTAGCGGGCAAGCAGTTCTTC.

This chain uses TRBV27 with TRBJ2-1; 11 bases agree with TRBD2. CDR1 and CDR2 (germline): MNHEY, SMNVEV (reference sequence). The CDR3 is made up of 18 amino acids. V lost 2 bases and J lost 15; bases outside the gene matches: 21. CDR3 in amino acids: CASSLRGVEGLAEFKGFF. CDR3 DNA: TGTGCCAGCAGTTTAAGGGGGGTCGAGGGACTAGCGGAATTTAAAGGGTTCTTC.

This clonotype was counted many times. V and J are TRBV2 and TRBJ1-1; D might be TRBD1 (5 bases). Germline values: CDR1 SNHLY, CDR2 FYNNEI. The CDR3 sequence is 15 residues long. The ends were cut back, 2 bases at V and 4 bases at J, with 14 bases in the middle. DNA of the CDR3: TGTGCCAGCAGTGAAAGGTTGGGGGAAGGCACTGAAGCTTTCTTT. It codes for CASSERLGEGTEAFF. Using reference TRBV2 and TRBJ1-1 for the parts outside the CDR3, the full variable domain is EPEVTQTPSHQVTQMGQEVILRCVPISNHLYFYWYRQILGQKVEFLVSFYNNEISEKSEIFDDQFSVERPDGSNFTLKIRSTKLEDSAMYFCASSERLGEGTEAFFGQGTRLTVV.